This TCR beta chain is from a study of OX40 agonist ivuxolimab in advanced cancers. With respect to this clone: Its matching antigen is unknown.

Overall study findings and caveats: Clonal expansion was among the lowest in partial responders at 0.1-3.0 mg/kg, especially CD8+. It was also the case that some nonresponders had low normalized T-cell clonal expansion.

TCRdb's table, derived via immunoSEQ multiplex PCR, lists solely in-frame clones and lacks some. The data show 50,000 to 75,000 clones, with roughly 81% seen just once and over 7.5% held by the top ten. Blood specimens came from baseline, cycle 4 day 1, and cycle 7 day 1. The starting material was CD4+ or CD8+ T cells sorted from blood, obtained in a trial of the OX40 agonist ivuxolimab. The source of this sequence is an adult with an advanced solid tumor such as melanoma, head and neck, liver or kidney cancer.

CDR3 DNA sequence: TGTGCCAGCAGTTCGGACAGGGCTGGCACTGAAGCTTTCTTT. Translation: CASSSDRAGTEAFF. V gene TRBV7-2 combines with J gene TRBJ1-1, with TRBD1 matching 8 bases. The CDR3 spans 14 residues. Unmatched junction bases numbered 7, after V lost 6 bases and J lost 4 bases. Per germline, CDR1 SGHTA and CDR2 FQGNSA.